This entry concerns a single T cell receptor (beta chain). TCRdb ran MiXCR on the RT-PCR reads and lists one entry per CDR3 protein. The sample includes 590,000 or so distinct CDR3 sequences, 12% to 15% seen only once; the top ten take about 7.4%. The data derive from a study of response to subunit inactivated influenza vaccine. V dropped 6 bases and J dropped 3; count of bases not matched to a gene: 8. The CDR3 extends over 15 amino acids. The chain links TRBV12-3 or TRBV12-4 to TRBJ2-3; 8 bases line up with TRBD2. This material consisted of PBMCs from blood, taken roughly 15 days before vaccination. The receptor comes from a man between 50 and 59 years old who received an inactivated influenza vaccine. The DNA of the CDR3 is TGTGCCAGCAGGCCCGGACTAGCTTCGACAGATACGCAGTATTTT. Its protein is CASRPGLASTDTQYF.